This TCR beta chain stems from a study of cytomegalovirus exposure and HLA in healthy donors listed by TCRdb under 2017. As for the study more broadly: According to an earlier analysis of 450 to 650 of the donors, some 180 million T cells yielded 90 million to 140 million unique TCR beta sequences and roughly 280 Gb of sequence data. Approximately 300 gigabases of sequencing data and approximately 91 million unique TCR sequences made up an early release that covered approximately 700 HLA-typed donors. Of the roughly 400 genotyped donors, about 80% fell in the genetic ancestry cluster associated with self-reported Caucasian donors. The aim of the study was to test whether cataloging public T cell receptors could identify signatures of past pathogen exposure. Using immunosequencing, the study profiled T cell repertoires from 550 to 750 subjects and related those repertoires to cytomegalovirus serostatus. In addition to the first cohort of several hundred subjects, a separate validation cohort of 130 or so different subjects was used. High-throughput TCR immunosequencing, statistical association of individual TCRs with disease status, and machine learning were combined to predict cytomegalovirus infection status. To study patterns of TCR occurrence, a later analysis re-analyzed previously published TCR beta repertoires from around 660 donors and added high-resolution HLA genotyping. Rather than using new phenotypic data, the later analysis identified candidate immune exposures from TCR beta sequences and from how often those sequences occurred across donors. An earlier analysis of approximately 630 of the donors applied high-throughput TCR beta sequencing to assess whether each TCR beta V gene segment acted as functional or pseudogenic. Donor age, sex, ethnicity and CMV serostatus were compiled alongside the repertoire data. A later genetic analysis used genome-wide SNP genotypes for about 60% of the roughly 670 donors, treating that subset as a discovery cohort. All discovery cohort repertoires had been generated on a single sequencing platform. HLA typing included class I and class II loci at four-digit resolution. The number of typed donors differed by locus: about 620-630 for A, B, C, DRB1 and DQB1; some 540 for DQA1; approximately 600 for DPA1; and approximately 450 for DPB1. A handful of DR-DQ haplotypes were handled as single units for association and clustering because linkage in the cohort was strong. On average, around 240,000 unique TCR beta nucleotide sequences were sequenced per donor among some 420 genotyped donors of the cohort, with 15% to 20% of those sequences being non-productive.

The method was the immunoSEQ multiplex PCR assay. For the multiplex PCR, a mixture combining 60 forward primers for TCR Vbeta segments and 13 reverse primers for TCR Jbeta segments was used. The CDR3 region of rearranged TCR beta genes was amplified from genomic DNA with a multiplex PCR assay. Amplified TCR beta libraries were sequenced as 87-base-pair reads on the Illumina HiSeq System. Per the original workflow: In a later analysis, about 80 million unique TCR beta chains were counted across the approximately 620 repertoires, and approximately 11 million of these chains were shared by at least two donors. Raw reads were error-corrected and collapsed into unique sequences with a nearest-neighbor algorithm that merged closely related sequences to remove PCR and sequencing errors. CDR3 sequences were aligned to IMGT reference sequences to assign V, D and J gene segments. For a sequence to be retained, at least a six-nucleotide match to both a V gene segment and a J gene segment was required. Rearrangements were called productive when the CDR3 lacked stop codons and stayed in frame with V and J; all others were non-productive. Following IMGT convention, CDR3 was defined as the stretch from the second conserved V-encoded cysteine to the conserved J-encoded phenylalanine. The earlier analysis of about 620 of the donors excluded sequences that lacked an unambiguous match to a single V gene segment. In an earlier analysis of 500 to 750 of the donors, V segments were called functional above 56.7% productive rearrangements and were called segregating when the between-donor standard deviation exceeded 5%. A statistical classification framework was developed to diagnose cytomegalovirus status using the catalog of TCR beta chain sequences. A later analysis assigned V and J genes by comparing TCR nucleotide sequences with IMGT/GENE-DB human TR gene sequences. In a later analysis, CDR3 sequences and most-parsimonious VDJ recombination scenarios were assigned using the TCRdist pipeline. In a later analysis, each TCR beta chain was defined by its CDR3 amino acid sequence together with its V-gene family, and reads without a unique V-gene family were excluded. A later analysis removed roughly 590 highly shared, low-generation-probability nucleotide sequences to deal with suspected cross-contamination and a sequencing artifact. A later analysis calculated a clonal expansion index for each public chain from normalized within-repertoire ranks of inferred template counts. In a later analysis, generation probabilities were computed with a VDJ recombination model fitted to out-of-frame rearrangements, and the resulting probabilities were checked against IGoR. A later analysis scored TCR-TCR, TCR-HLA and TCR-CMV co-occurrence with hypergeometric tests, applying a repertoire-size bias correction to TCR pairs. False discovery rates were estimated in a later analysis by permuting HLA or CMV assignments 20 times. In a later analysis, co-occurring TCRs were grouped using DBSCAN, with TCRdist sequence similarity added in when clustering inside HLA-allele-positive subsets. Repertoires with fewer than 30,000 or more than 120,000 public chains were left out of co-occurrence clustering, as were a few repertoires with anomalous nucleotide sharing. Imported from immuneACCESS, the table was reduced by TCRdb to in-frame sequences with V and J called. These copies leave out some clones; in studies compared against another copy, an unresolved V gene accounts for under half, and the cause of the remainder is not known. The V and J calls and clone size come from that table; D and trimming were worked out from the DNA. The sample data list 65,000 to 80,000 clones, and over 65% of these were observed just once. The leading ten clones occupy more than 8.5% of the sample.

A word on this clone: Its binding antigen is unknown. The junction and the germline gene differ at one end; a read error may be behind it.

CDR1 and CDR2 (SEHNR, FQNEAQ) derive from the germline V gene (reference sequence). From the cysteine through the phenylalanine, the CDR3 covers 12 amino acids. CDR3 DNA is the only sequence kept; it has 36 bases, read in frame from the first base. Results the study describes overall, beyond this receptor: The authors suggested that the approach could potentially be extended to other disease states and immunological phenotypes. Presence/absence analyses assumed roughly uniform sequencing depth across donors, an assumption that may not hold. Across donors, most TCR sequences were observed very rarely, whereas some public TCRs were present in many individuals. In a later analysis, HLA-associated TCR beta chains showed more clonal expansion and lower generation probabilities than non-associated chains that were equally common. A later analysis found that most CMV-associated TCR beta chains appeared HLA-restricted, with HLA associations seemingly driven largely by CMV exposure. The study gave a list of under 200 TCR beta chains associated with cytomegalovirus. A further reported finding was that TCR beta sequences accurately predicted the HLA-A and HLA-B alleles for most subjects in the first cohort. Broadly in line with IMGT annotations, most TCR beta V segments showed up in productive rearrangements about 90% or about 30% of the time in an earlier analysis of a few hundred of the donors. In both the original and validation cohorts, the classifier was reported to diagnose cytomegalovirus status with high specificity and sensitivity. According to a later genetic analysis, donors in an Asian-associated ancestry cluster had fewer N-insertions in productive TCRs than the approximately 670-donor mean. The sequencing pipeline was judged likely to have produced a cluster of highly shared sequence variants as a technical artifact. Correlated functional status among segregating V segments might reflect linkage disequilibrium, but an unknown experimental factor could not be ruled out. According to a later analysis, parvovirus B19, influenza, CMV and Epstein-Barr virus appeared linked to several top co-occurrence clusters. A later analysis associated 16,951 TCR beta sequences with specific HLA alleles at a false discovery rate of 0.05. Some IMGT-functional V segments, including TRBV6-2 and TRBV6-3, could not be distinguished by the 87-base-pair reads and were therefore excluded. In a later analysis, the rate of TCR association differed among HLA loci, with DRB1 alleles having the most associated TCRs and HLA-C alleles having the fewest. In vitro tests confirmed that a few of the cytomegalovirus-associated TCR beta chains recognize cytomegalovirus antigens. When HLA alleles, especially DR and DQ, strongly co-occurred, TCR associations were difficult to assign to individual alleles. Because HLA typing was missing for some donors at each locus, association tests included only the typed subset. Because counts were too low, roughly 16 rarely observed V segments, including chromosome 9 orphons, were left out of the earlier analysis of 587 of the donors. In a later genetic analysis, a missense DCLRE1C variant was associated with V-gene and J-gene trimming of TCR beta chains, and the association was replicated in an independent cohort. The only immune exposure information available for the cohort was CMV serostatus. In this cohort, only TCR beta chains were sequenced, and detectable features were limited by the absence of alpha or paired-chain data.

The cohort comprised hundreds of healthy bone marrow donors. At the time of sampling, every cohort member was nominally healthy, though immune exposures that went unrecorded were likely present. The donor tested CMV seropositive, placing the donor among the approximately 290 seropositive members of the cohort. Every donor gave a peripheral blood sample, and the peripheral blood mononuclear cells from that sample were used for TCR beta sequencing. The Qiagen DNeasy Blood Extraction Kit was used to extract genomic DNA from the blood cell samples. Sequenced input: PBMCs. This TCR derives from a man aged 35-49 years in good health and CMV-seropositive. The receptor chain draws on TRBV7-9 and TRBJ2-7; D gene: possibly TRBD2, on 6 matching bases. The DNA is TGTTCCAGCAGCCCCCTGGAGGGCGAGCAGTACTTC. It translates as CSSSPLEGEQYF.